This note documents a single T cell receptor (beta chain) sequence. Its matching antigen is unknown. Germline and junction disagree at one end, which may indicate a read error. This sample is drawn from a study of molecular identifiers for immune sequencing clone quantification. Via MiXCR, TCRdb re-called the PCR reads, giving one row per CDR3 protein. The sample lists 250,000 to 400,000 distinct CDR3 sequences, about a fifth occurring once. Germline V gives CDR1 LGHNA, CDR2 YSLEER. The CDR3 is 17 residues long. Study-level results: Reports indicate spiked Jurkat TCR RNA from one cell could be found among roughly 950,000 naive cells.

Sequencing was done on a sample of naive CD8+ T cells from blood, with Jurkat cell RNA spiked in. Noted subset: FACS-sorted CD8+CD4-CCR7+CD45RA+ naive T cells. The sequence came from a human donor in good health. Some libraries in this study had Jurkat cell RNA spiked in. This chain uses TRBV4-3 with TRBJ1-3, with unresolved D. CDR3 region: CASSPSRAGYSGSTLYF. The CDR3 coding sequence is TGCGCCAGCAGCCCGTCCCGGGCAGGATACTCTGGAAGCACCCTATATTTT.